One sample yielded the 12 T cell receptor beta chains listed below, sequenced in a study of blood T cell repertoires in COVID-19. Libraries were prepared by immunoSEQ multiplex PCR; TCRdb keeps only in-frame clonotypes and omits some of them. The table includes 130,000 to 150,000 clones, roughly 87% detected once. The sequenced material came from peripheral blood. The receptors come from a man between 65 and 85 years old with acute or convalescent COVID-19.

In this sample, this clone turned up a few times. The V call is TRBV7-2, the J call TRBJ2-5; TRBD2 matches 8 bases. This CDR3 region has 15 residues. CDR1 SGHTA and CDR2 FQGNSA come from the germline V gene. Trimming removed 6 bases from V and 0 bases from J; junction bases left unmatched: 6. The CDR3 region is CASSPGGGYQETQYF. The CDR3 DNA follows: TGTGCCAGCAGTCCCGGGGGGGGGTACCAAGAGACCCAGTACTTC.

The V gene is TRBV4-1, the J gene TRBJ1-5; D may be TRBD1 (5 bases). Between the trimmed V and J ends, which lost 1 base and 4 bases, there was a span of 14 bases. Per the germline V gene, CDR1 is MGHRA and CDR2 is YSYEKL. This CDR3 spans 16 amino acids. The CDR3 DNA follows: TGCGCCAGCAGCCAAGCCCCGGGACTTTTGAATCAGCCCCAGCATTTT. It encodes CASSQAPGLLNQPQHF.

The J gene is TRBJ2-7, the V gene TRBV4-1, with 9 bases that match TRBD1. V shed 3 bases and J 4 bases; nucleotides not matched to a gene: 7. Germline V gene sequence: CDR1 MGHRA, CDR2 YSYEKL. This CDR3 region has 15 residues. CDR3 amino acids: CASSHMGQGGYEQYF. CDR3 sequence (DNA): TGCGCCAGCAGCCACATGGGACAGGGTGGTTACGAGCAGTACTTC.

V is TRBV19 and J is TRBJ2-2, with 8 bases aligning to TRBD2. The CDR3 sequence is 20 residues long. The germline V gene encodes CDR1 LNHDA and CDR2 SQIVND (reference sequence). Trimming cost V 3 bases and J 4 bases; bases outside gene matches: 19. The chain's CDR3 is CASSMAPSAGERALTGELFF. In DNA, the CDR3 is TGTGCCAGTAGTATGGCACCTTCAGCGGGAGAGCGAGCCCTCACCGGGGAGCTGTTTTTT.

The chain is built from TRBV28 and TRBJ2-1; no clear D gene. The germline CDR1 and CDR2 sequences are MDHEN and SYDVKM. The CDR3 loop spans 12 amino acids. CDR3: CATWALYNEQFF. The CDR3 nucleotides read TGTGCGACGTGGGCGCTCTACAATGAGCAGTTCTTC.

The genes are TRBV4-1 and TRBJ2-4; maybe TRBD2 (6 bases). Trimming left V 4 bases short and J 0 bases short, with 16 bases between. The CDR3 is 17 residues long. From germline, CDR1 is MGHRA and CDR2 YSYEKL. CDR3 sequence reads: CASSPRDSVEAKNIQYF. CDR3 DNA sequence: TGCGCCAGCAGCCCTCGGGACTCCGTTGAAGCCAAAAACATTCAGTACTTC.

This clone appeared once. The J gene is TRBJ1-5, the V gene TRBV19, with 9 bases fitting TRBD1. The CDR3 loop spans 18 amino acids. J was trimmed by 0 bases and V by 9 bases; bases with no gene match: 15. CDR1 LNHDA and CDR2 SQIVND come from the germline V gene (reference sequence). The CDR3 protein is CASIADHRGPYSNQPQHF. The CDR3 coding sequence is TGTGCCAGCATCGCGGACCACAGGGGGCCTTATAGCAATCAGCCCCAGCATTTT.

The V gene is TRBV11-2, the J gene TRBJ2-2, with 11 bases lining up with TRBD1. Germline V gives CDR1 SGHAT, CDR2 FQNNGV. V lost 5 bases and J lost 5; bases outside the gene matches: 10. This CDR3 is built from 17 residues. CDR3 sequence reads: CASSLLSGTGGTGELFF. The CDR3 coding sequence is TGTGCCAGCAGCCTTCTATCCGGGACAGGGGGGACCGGGGAGCTGTTTTTT. Full variable domain (remainder filled in from reference TRBV11-2 and TRBJ2-2): EAGVAQSPRYKIIEKRQSVAFWCNPISGHATLYWYQQILGQGPKLLIQFQNNGVVDDSQLPKDRFSAERLKGVDSTLKIQPAKLEDSAVYLCASSLLSGTGGTGELFFGEGSRLTVL.

The genes are TRBV18 and TRBJ2-7, with D possibly being TRBD1 (6 bases). The CDR3 consists of 13 residues. The germline gives CDR1 KGHSH, CDR2 LQKENI. V lost 5 bases, J lost 1 base, and 9 bases lay in between. The CDR3 bases are TGTGCCAGCTCAGAGACAGGTTCCTACGAGCAGTACTTC. The encoded protein is CASSETGSYEQYF.

This chain connects TRBV19 to TRBJ1-1; 9 nucleotides line up with TRBD1. CDR3 length: 17 amino acids. Germline V lookup: CDR1 LNHDA, CDR2 SQIVND (reference sequence). V shed 2 bases and J 4 bases; nucleotides not matched to a gene: 11. The CDR3 spells CASSIPRQGGTATEAFF. The CDR3 DNA reads as TGTGCCAGTAGTATACCCCGACAGGGGGGCACGGCCACTGAAGCTTTCTTT. Variable domain in full (rest from reference TRBV19 and TRBJ1-1): DGGITQSPKYLFRKEGQNVTLSCEQNLNHDAMYWYRQDPGQGLRLIYYSQIVNDFQKGDIAEGYSVSREKKESFPLTVTSAQKNPTAFYLCASSIPRQGGTATEAFFGQGTRLTVV.

This chain joins TRBV19 and TRBJ1-2; a possible D gene is TRBD1 (6 bases). The germline V and J ends were trimmed by 7 bases and 4 bases, with 22 bases remaining between them. Per the germline V gene, CDR1 is LNHDA and CDR2 is SQIVND (reference sequence). The CDR3 contains 16 residues. The CDR3 region has the DNA TGTGCCAGTATTCGGGGCACCACAGGGCCGGCCTATGGCTACACCTTC. Translation gives CASIRGTTGPAYGYTF. Based on the CDR3 plus reference TRBV19 and TRBJ1-2, the full variable domain is DGGITQSPKYLFRKEGQNVTLSCEQNLNHDAMYWYRQDPGQGLRLIYYSQIVNDFQKGDIAEGYSVSREKKESFPLTVTSAQKNPTAFYLCASIRGTTGPAYGYTFGSGTRLTVV.

This clone was recorded once. V gene TRBV11-2 combines with J gene TRBJ2-7; TRBD2 matches at 16 bases. With 0 bases clipped from V and 5 bases from J, the junction kept 10 bases outside the gene matches. The CDR3 consists of 19 residues. Germline assignment: CDR1 SGHAT and CDR2 FQNNGV. The CDR3 DNA follows: TGTGCCAGCAGCTTAGAAGTCCCGGGACTAGCGGGGGGGCGGGACGAGCAGTACTTC. Encoded protein: CASSLEVPGLAGGRDEQYF. The full variable domain, with the rest looked up from reference TRBV11-2 and TRBJ2-7, is EAGVAQSPRYKIIEKRQSVAFWCNPISGHATLYWYQQILGQGPKLLIQFQNNGVVDDSQLPKDRFSAERLKGVDSTLKIQPAKLEDSAVYLCASSLEVPGLAGGRDEQYFGPGTRLTVT.